The clone carrying this T cell receptor (beta chain) has just a few counts. Its antigen is still unknown. A library prepared for alpha chains yielded this beta chain as an off-target read; its size is of little meaning. Unique molecular identifiers, one per molecule, were present on every TCR cDNA molecule. TCRdb re-called the 5' RACE reads through MiXCR, storing one row per CDR3 protein. The table records over 300 distinct CDR3 sequences, 24% of them present only once. Trimming removed 4 bases from V and 1 base from J, with 11 bases in between. CDR1 is SGHRS and CDR2 is YFSETQ in the germline V gene. The CDR3 contains 14 residues. Time point: sample taken at primary tumor resection. These data are taken from a study of spatial heterogeneity in lung cancer. Study at large: Fewer alpha-chain than beta-chain sequences were consistently detected. Study-level results: Counts of expanded intratumoral alpha and beta TCRs tracked tumor mutation counts.

The specimen comprised lung tumor tissue, sampled at surgery. V gene TRBV5-1 combines with J gene TRBJ2-5; TRBD2 might be the D (7 bases). The clonotype was recovered from a male donor with early-stage non-small cell lung cancer. The CDR3 sequence is CASSPGGAQETQYF. CDR3 nucleotides: TGCGCCAGCAGCCCTGGGGGGGCCCAAGAGACCCAGTACTTC.